This T cell receptor beta chain was captured in a study of regulatory T cells in long-lasting Graves disease. Study-wide points: Persistent disease favored TRBV28, TRBJ1-2 and TRBJ2-5. Exclusively peripheral blood, rather than thyroid tissue, was studied.

As for time point: newly diagnosed GD, antithyroid drugs for less than 3 months. PBMC-extracted RNA yielded the TCR library. HTBI primers from iRepertoire and Arm-PCR of CDR3 regions yielded the TCR beta libraries. TCRdb independently ran MiXCR on the multiplex PCR reads; one entry per CDR3 protein. The sample includes 350,000 to 500,000 distinct CDR3 sequences, 12% to 15% of them seen just once. V shed 4 bases, J shed 8 bases, and the junction held 5 bases outside the gene matches. From germline, CDR1 is LGHDT and CDR2 YNNKEL (reference sequence). The CDR3 loop spans 14 amino acids. This clonotype showed up many times. Its specificity is not known. Separately, the same data were catalogued under a study of T cells in Graves' hyperthyroidism and ophthalmopathy. That paper notes: The HTBI set primed first-round TCR CDR3 RT-PCR.

This clonotype was obtained from a woman aged 50 to 60 with Graves disease. The chain is built from TRBV3-1 and TRBJ2-7, with TRBD2 matching 13 bases. This specimen consisted of peripheral blood mononuclear cells (PBMCs), obtained at new diagnosis, from a patient treated with antithyroid drugs. The CDR3 coding sequence is TGTGCCAGCAGCCTCGGACTAGCGGGAGCTCAGCAGTACTTC. Protein: CASSLGLAGAQQYF.